What follows describes a single TCR beta chain. Antigen: not known. The sample is drawn from a study of radiotherapy plus CTLA-4 blockade in lung cancer. Turning to the study itself: Among all patients, about 19% showed objective responses, while 30% to 35% had disease control. Notes on the study in general: In blood, after radiotherapy plus ipilimumab, tumor-derived TCR clones expanded. How blood T cell clones changed early, along with interferon-beta, reportedly forecast response best.

V was pared by 1 base and J by 7 bases, with 10 bases between. Germline V gene data show CDR1 as LNHDA and CDR2 as SQIVND (reference sequence). The CDR3 sequence is 13 residues long. Sequencing used immunoSEQ multiplex PCR; TCRdb keeps in-frame clones, though not all of them. The sample lists roughly 77,000 clones, roughly 70% occurring once. Chemo-refractory metastatic non-small-cell lung cancer patients received focal radiation with ipilimumab CTLA-4 blockade. Material: peripheral blood, obtained from a patient treated with radiotherapy plus ipilimumab. The V and J genes are TRBV19 and TRBJ1-2; D perhaps matches TRBD1 (6 bases). The sequence was obtained from a human donor with non-small cell lung cancer whose response to radiotherapy plus ipilimumab could not be evaluated. CDR3 sequence (DNA): TGTGCCAGTAGTATAGCACAGGGTCGTGGCTACACCTTC. Protein product: CASSIAQGRGYTF.